The subject of this entry is one TCR beta chain. The germline CDR1 and CDR2 sequences are LNHDA and SQIVND (reference sequence). Trimming cost V 6 bases and J 1 base, with 12 bases left between them. This CDR3 is 14 amino acids long. This sample was taken from a study of blood T cell repertoires in COVID-19. Overall study: Samples came from the United States, Italy and Spain, spanning acute and convalescent COVID-19. Sample material is recorded as cDNA or gDNA derived from T cells, B-cell-depleted T cells, or PBMCs.

Original data processing: Nucleated cell number was recorded as an estimate derived from reference gene primer amplification. Using immunoSEQ multiplex PCR, the repertoire was profiled, and TCRdb retains in-frame clones only, with some absent. V, J and clone size were drawn from that table, and D and trimming were deduced from the DNA. The sample consists of just under 350,000 clones, more than 75% of them appearing once. The sequence was collected from a woman under 30 who had recovered from COVID-19. V usage is TRBV19 and J usage is TRBJ1-2; D not resolved. Sequenced: peripheral blood. The DNA for the CDR3 is TGTGCCAGTAGCCAGTTGCAGAATAACTATGGCTACACCTTC. Protein: CASSQLQNNYGYTF.